These 32 T cell receptor beta chains were sequenced from one sample in a study of blood T cell repertoires in COVID-19. Profiled with immunoSEQ multiplex PCR; TCRdb holds only in-frame clones, not every one. The repertoire has 39,000 or so clones, 65% to 85% of them found once; the top ten carry approximately 37%. Sequencing input: peripheral blood. These receptors came from a middle-aged man with active or convalescent COVID-19.

Details on this clone: The junction departs from germline at one end; a sequencing error may be responsible. The chain couples TRBV24-1 to TRBJ1-1; 9 bases match TRBD1. The CDR3 sequence is 14 residues long. Germline-derived CDR1 and CDR2 are KGHDR and SFDVKD. CDR3 sequence reads: CATSGQGLNTEAFF. Written as DNA, the CDR3 is TGTGCCACGAGTGGACAGGGGCTGAACACTGAAGCTTTCTTT.

V gene TRBV5-4 combines with J gene TRBJ2-7, with D possibly matching TRBD2 (5 bases). The CDR3 spans 15 residues. V lost 3 bases, J lost 1 base, and 14 bases lay in between. The germline V gene has CDR1 SGHNT and CDR2 YYREEE (reference sequence). The CDR3: CASSYDGGFSYEQYF. CDR3 nucleotide sequence: TGTGCCAGCAGCTACGACGGCGGGTTTTCCTACGAGCAGTACTTC.

The V call is TRBV5-1, the J call TRBJ2-7; perhaps TRBD1 as D (6 bases). V gave up 1 base and J gave up 2 bases, with 10 bases separating them. Looked up from germline, CDR1 is SGHRS and CDR2 is YFSETQ. CDR3 length: 14 amino acids. The CDR3 is CASSLTGFPYEQYF. The CDR3 DNA reads TGCGCCAGCAGCTTGACAGGGTTCCCCTACGAGCAGTACTTC.

This clone was picked up many times. At one end, the junction sequence differs from germline, possibly due to a read error. CDR3 sequence reads: CASSATGGPSLF. CDR3 in DNA: TGTGCCAGTAGTGCGACAGGGGGCCCCTCTCTCTTC. This chain joins TRBV19 and TRBJ1-2; 10 bases match TRBD1. This CDR3 comprises 12 residues. The germline CDR1 and CDR2 sequences are LNHDA and SQIVND (reference sequence).

This clone was seen just once. The chain uses TRBV20-1 and TRBJ1-1, with D hard to call. The CDR3 has 15 residues. Trimming pared 3 bases from V and 0 bases from J, leaving 14 bases between. Per the germline V gene, CDR1 is DFQATT and CDR2 is SNEGSKA (reference sequence). CDR3 region: CSASVFGGMNTEAFF. The CDR3 nucleotides read TGCAGTGCTAGTGTTTTCGGAGGGATGAACACTGAAGCTTTCTTT.

The chain recombines TRBV2 with TRBJ1-1, with D possibly TRBD1 on 5 matching bases. V was trimmed by 4 bases and J by 5 bases, leaving 14 bases between them. CDR3 length: 14 amino acids. CDR1 and CDR2 from the germline V gene are SNHLY and FYNNEI. The CDR3 loop is CASSVVRAGTEAFF. The CDR3 bases are TGTGCCAGCAGTGTAGTCAGGGCAGGTACTGAAGCTTTCTTT.

The chain carries TRBV19 and TRBJ1-1; D ambiguous. From germline, CDR1 is LNHDA and CDR2 SQIVND (reference sequence). V lost 3 bases and J lost 0, with 11 bases in between. The CDR3 sequence is 15 residues long. The CDR3 is CASSIRNNMNTEAFF. The CDR3 bases are TGTGCCAGTAGTATTCGAAACAACATGAACACTGAAGCTTTCTTT.

The V call is TRBV2, the J call TRBJ1-2; maybe TRBD1 (6 bases). Per germline, CDR1 SNHLY and CDR2 FYNNEI. This CDR3 spans 11 amino acids. Trimming took off 6 bases at V and 12 bases at J, with 14 bases between the two ends. CDR3 in DNA: TGTGCCAGCAGAGAGGGGGGGCCACACACCTTC. Translating it yields CASREGGPHTF.

The rearrangement joins TRBV5-1 to TRBJ2-3; TRBD1 agrees at 8 bases. Germline V CDR1 and CDR2: SGHRS, YFSETQ. The CDR3 contains 14 residues. Trimming took 4 bases from V and 4 from J; bases not matched to a gene: 5. The CDR3 region is CASSPTQGADTQYF. The CDR3 DNA follows: TGCGCCAGCAGCCCAACACAGGGGGCAGATACGCAGTATTTT. Full variable domain (missing parts from reference TRBV5-1 and TRBJ2-3): KAGVTQTPRYLIKTRGQQVTLSCSPISGHRSVSWYQQTPGQGLQFLFEYFSETQRNKGNFPGRFSGRQFSNSRSEMNVSTLELGDSALYLCASSPTQGADTQYFGPGTRLTVL.

This chain joins TRBV18 and TRBJ2-5; 13 bases map to TRBD2. Unmatched junction bases numbered 3, after V lost 2 bases and J lost 3 bases. This CDR3 comprises 16 residues. Per germline, CDR1 KGHSH and CDR2 LQKENI. The CDR3: CASSPGTSGAKETQYF. In DNA form, the CDR3 reads TGTGCCAGCTCACCAGGGACTAGCGGGGCCAAAGAGACCCAGTACTTC.

The V and J genes are TRBV4-3 and TRBJ1-2; no reliable D call. The CDR3 is made up of 15 amino acids. Trimming shortened V by 0 bases and J by 4 bases, and 12 bases separated the two germline ends. Germline V gene sequence: CDR1 LGHNA, CDR2 YSLEER. The CDR3 region has the DNA TGCGCCAGCAGCCAAGAGGAGGGAGCCTCCTATGGCTACACCTTC. Its translation is CASSQEEGASYGYTF.

V gene TRBV10-2 combines with J gene TRBJ2-7, with a possible D match to TRBD2 (6 bases). The CDR3 runs 14 residues. Germline CDR1 is WSHSY and CDR2 is SAAADI. V lost 7 bases and J lost 5, with 18 bases in between. CDR3 sequence reads: CASNRDSGSHEQYF. In nucleotides, the CDR3 is TGCGCCAGCAATAGGGACTCAGGGTCCCACGAGCAGTACTTC.

This clone was picked up one time. The chain carries TRBV30 and TRBJ1-6; 10 bases are shared with TRBD1. With 4 bases clipped from V and 14 bases from J, the junction kept 14 bases outside the gene matches. The CDR3 has 15 residues. Germline V gives CDR1 GTSNPN, CDR2 SVGIG (reference sequence). The CDR3, as DNA: TGTGCCTGGATAGGACAGGGGGTTCTTCGGACGGCCCTCCACTTT. Its translation is CAWIGQGVLRTALHF. The variable domain in full, with the rest retrieved from reference TRBV30 and TRBJ1-6, is SQTIHQWPATLVQPVGSPLSLECTVEGTSNPNLYWYRQAAGRGLQLLFYSVGIGQISSEVPQNLSASRPQDRQFILSSKKLLLSDSGFYLCAWIGQGVLRTALHFGNGTRLTVT.

This rearrangement joins TRBV7-9 to TRBJ1-1; the D gene is possibly TRBD1 (6 bases). V gave up 8 bases and J gave up 4 bases, with 17 bases separating them. The germline CDR1 and CDR2 sequences are SEHNR and FQNEAQ (reference sequence). The CDR3 runs 14 residues. CDR3 residues: CASRTGREATEAFF. CDR3 coding DNA: TGTGCCAGCCGCACAGGGCGGGAGGCCACTGAAGCTTTCTTT.

The CDR3, as DNA: TGTGCCAGTAGTATAGTCGGACACGGTGGCTACACCTTC. Its protein is CASSIVGHGGYTF. The chain uses TRBV19 and TRBJ1-2; perhaps TRBD1 as D (5 bases). Trimming removed 1 base at V and 7 bases at J, with 10 bases between. Germline V CDR1 and CDR2: LNHDA, SQIVND (reference sequence). This CDR3 has 13 amino acids.

This sequence joins TRBV28 and TRBJ1-1; D may be TRBD1 (6 bases). Trimming cost V 4 bases and J 3 bases, with 15 bases left between them. This CDR3 comprises 15 residues. The germline V gene has CDR1 MDHEN and CDR2 SYDVKM. In DNA, the CDR3 is TGTGCCAGCAGTTCTCGAGGGGGAGAGGACACTGAAGCTTTCTTT. Residues: CASSSRGGEDTEAFF.

The V gene is TRBV12-3 or TRBV12-4, the J gene TRBJ2-2; D not certain. Trimming cost V 2 bases and J 6 bases, with 7 bases left between them. The CDR3 length is 13 residues. The CDR3 coding sequence is TGTGCCAGCAGTTTACAGGTGGCCGGGGAGCTGTTTTTT. Protein: CASSLQVAGELFF.

This clone was observed a handful of times. This chain uses TRBV9 with TRBJ1-1; weak D call: TRBD1 (6 bases). CDR3 length equals 14 residues. Germline assignment: CDR1 SGDLS and CDR2 YYNGEE. The V end was cut by 0 bases, the J end by 4 bases, with 10 bases between. The CDR3 is CASSVAHRVTEAFF. The CDR3 bases are TGTGCCAGCAGCGTAGCACACAGGGTCACTGAAGCTTTCTTT.

The chain links TRBV9 to TRBJ2-5; 10 bases agree with TRBD1. Germline CDR1 is SGDLS and CDR2 is YYNGEE. The CDR3 length is 15 residues. With 4 bases clipped from V and 2 bases from J, the junction kept 5 bases outside the gene matches. The CDR3 protein is CASSTRTGGQETQYF. The CDR3 DNA sequence: TGTGCCAGCAGCACGCGGACAGGGGGGCAAGAGACCCAGTACTTC.

V usage is TRBV19 and J usage is TRBJ2-1; a weak D match, TRBD1 (5 bases). The CDR3 extends over 13 amino acids. CDR1 LNHDA and CDR2 SQIVND come from the germline V gene (reference sequence). Trimming took 2 bases from V and 10 from J, leaving 12 bases between them. In DNA form, the CDR3 reads TGTGCCAGTAGTATAAAGGGGCTCGGGGAGCAGTTCTTC. As protein: CASSIKGLGEQFF.

The J gene is TRBJ2-4, the V gene TRBV7-9; 7 nucleotides agree with TRBD1. V was pared by 8 bases and J by 2 bases, with 9 bases of the junction left unmatched. The CDR3 has 15 residues. CDR1 is SEHNR, CDR2 FQNEAQ, per germline (reference sequence). The CDR3 DNA sequence: TGTGCCAGCGAGACAGGGCGGTTGTCCAAAAACATTCAGTACTTC. Translating it yields CASETGRLSKNIQYF.

The gene calls are TRBV5-6 and TRBJ1-2; weak D call: TRBD1 (5 bases). Germline CDR1 reads SGHDT; CDR2 reads YYEEEE. CDR3 size: 16 residues. The V and J ends lost 0 bases and 3 bases respectively, with 15 bases between them. CDR3 nucleotide sequence: TGTGCCAGCAGCTTGGCCGGGTCCCAGGGCTACTATGGCTACACCTTC. This codes for CASSLAGSQGYYGYTF.

V is TRBV5-1 and J is TRBJ2-5, with TRBD2 matching 7 bases. Germline V gives CDR1 SGHRS, CDR2 YFSETQ. V lost 4 bases, J lost 5 bases, and 17 bases stayed unmatched. The CDR3 spans 17 residues. The CDR3 DNA reads as TGCGCCAGCAGCCCTCAAGGGGCGGGAGATGTATGGGAGACCCAGTACTTC. Translating it yields CASSPQGAGDVWETQYF.

The V gene is TRBV24-1, the J gene TRBJ2-7; tentative D call: TRBD2 (5 bases). This CDR3 contains 13 residues. The V end lost 3 bases, the J end lost 9 bases, and 14 bases lay between the germline ends. CDR1 is KGHDR, CDR2 SFDVKD, per germline. CDR3 residues: CATSDPRGEGQYF. CDR3 nucleotides: TGTGCCACCAGTGATCCCCGGGGAGAAGGGCAGTACTTC.

The rearrangement links TRBV3-1 (or the pseudogene TRBV3-2) to TRBJ1-5; D possibly corresponds to TRBD1 (5 bases). The CDR3 is 12 residues long. CDR1 LGHDT and CDR2 YNNKEL come from the germline V gene (reference sequence). Trimming shortened V by 4 bases and J by 7 bases, and 8 bases separated the two germline ends. CDR3 nucleotide sequence: TGTGCCAGCAGCCCATGGGGCCAGCCCCAGCATTTT. Amino acid sequence: CASSPWGQPQHF.

The rearrangement joins TRBV6-1 to TRBJ1-3; D is unclear. CDR3 length: 14 amino acids. CDR1 is MNHNS, CDR2 SASEGT, per germline. Between the trimmed V and J ends, which lost 3 bases and 4 bases, there was a span of 10 bases. The CDR3 reads CASSESTAGNTIYF. The CDR3 nucleotides are TGTGCCAGCAGTGAGAGTACAGCCGGAAACACCATATATTTT.

The V and J genes are TRBV5-1 and TRBJ2-3; tentative D call: TRBD2 (5 bases). This CDR3 spans 14 amino acids. Trimming removed 5 bases from V and 5 bases from J, with 15 bases in between. The germline gives CDR1 SGHRS, CDR2 YFSETQ. The DNA of the CDR3 is TGCGCCAGCAGTCTTACTAGTCTGGGAGATACGCAGTATTTT. It translates to CASSLTSLGDTQYF.

The gene calls are TRBV4-2 and TRBJ2-3; weak D call: TRBD2 (7 bases). The germline gives CDR1 LGHNA, CDR2 YNFKEQ. The CDR3 is made up of 15 amino acids. The germline V and J ends were trimmed by 0 bases and 6 bases, with 13 bases remaining between them. CDR3 coding DNA: TGTGCCAGCAGCCAAGATGGGGGGGGCCCCGATACGCAGTATTTT. Its translation is CASSQDGGGPDTQYF.

This clone was picked up a small number of times. The rearrangement uses TRBV13 and TRBJ2-5, with D possibly being TRBD2 (6 bases). This CDR3 spans 15 amino acids. Trimming removed 4 bases from V and 1 base from J, with 13 bases in between. The germline gives CDR1 PRHDT, CDR2 FYEKMQ (reference sequence). CDR3: CASSSSGSIQETQYF. For the CDR3, the DNA is TGTGCCAGCAGCTCCTCCGGGAGCATCCAAGAGACCCAGTACTTC.

This clone was detected only a few times. CDR3 in DNA: TGTGCCAGCAGCCAAGCGGTAGCGGGGGGACTATACAATGAGCAGTTCTTC. Translated: CASSQAVAGGLYNEQFF. The chain has TRBV14 and TRBJ2-1, with TRBD2 matching 10 bases. Germline CDR1 reads SGHDN; CDR2 reads FVKESK. J lost 4 bases, V lost 1 base, and 7 bases had no gene match. The CDR3 has 17 residues.

This clone is deemed large (0.1 to 1%). The rearrangement uses TRBV27 and TRBJ1-1; D may be TRBD1 (6 bases). In germline, CDR1 is MNHEY, CDR2 SMNVEV (reference sequence). V lost 3 bases and J 0 bases, leaving 17 bases between the germline ends. This CDR3 comprises 17 residues. This CDR3 is CASSFQGGGIMNTEAFF. CDR3 DNA sequence: TGTGCCAGCAGTTTCCAAGGGGGAGGGATCATGAACACTGAAGCTTTCTTT.

The chain recombines TRBV6-5 with TRBJ2-5; the D gene is possibly TRBD1 (6 bases). V shed 10 bases and J shed 4 bases, with 16 bases lying between them. The CDR3 totals 13 residues. The germline V gene has CDR1 MNHEY and CDR2 SVGAGI. CDR3 DNA sequence: TGTGCCACCTCAAGGGGGAGTGGAGAGACCCAGTACTTC. Its translation: CATSRGSGETQYF.